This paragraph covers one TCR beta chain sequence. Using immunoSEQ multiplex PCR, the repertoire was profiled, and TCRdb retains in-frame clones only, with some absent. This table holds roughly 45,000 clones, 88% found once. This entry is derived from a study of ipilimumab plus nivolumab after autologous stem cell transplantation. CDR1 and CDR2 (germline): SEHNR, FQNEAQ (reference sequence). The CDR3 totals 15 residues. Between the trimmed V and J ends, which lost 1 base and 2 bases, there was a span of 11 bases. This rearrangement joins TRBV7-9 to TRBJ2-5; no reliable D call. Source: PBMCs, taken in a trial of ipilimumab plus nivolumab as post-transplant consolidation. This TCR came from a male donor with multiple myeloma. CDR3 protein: CASSLERQRQETQYF. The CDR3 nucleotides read TGTGCCAGCAGCTTAGAGAGGCAGAGGCAAGAGACCCAGTACTTC.